This T cell receptor beta chain was identified during a study of T cell repertoires in aging, cancer and after chemotherapy. The CDR3 is 13 residues long. CDR1 SGHKS and CDR2 YYEKEE come from the germline V gene (reference sequence). Losses at the gene ends were 3 bases for V and 1 base for J; bases not matched to a gene: 0. Rearranged V-D-J TRB sequences were amplified with a mixed TRB-A/B primer pool. TCRdb itself ran the multiplex PCR reads through MiXCR, one entry per CDR3 protein. Of fewer than 3,500 distinct CDR3 sequences detected, 30% appear once; the ten largest clones hold about 14%. The template was genomic DNA from peripheral blood, not RNA. This clonotype counts as medium-sized (0.01 to 0.1%).

Sample: blood. The rearrangement joins TRBV5-5 to TRBJ2-5, with 7 bases lining up with TRBD2. This TCR was sampled from a human donor in good health. The CDR3 sequence: CASSWGGQETQYF. The CDR3 DNA sequence: TGTGCCAGCAGCTGGGGGGGCCAAGAGACCCAGTACTTC.